What follows are 17 T cell receptor beta chains derived from one specimen sequenced in a study of a mutant IDH1 vaccine in newly diagnosed glioma. The table came from immunoSEQ multiplex PCR; TCRdb's copy has only in-frame clones and leaves some out. Found here are under 95,000 clones, about 91% of them singletons; the top ten hold roughly 0.5%. Time point specified: week 5, during vaccination. The investigators gave 300 ug of mutant IDH1 20-mer peptide in each vaccine dose, together with topical imiquimod. Antigen specificity for these receptors is unknown. Material: PBMCs, obtained from a glioma patient whose treatment included an IDH1 peptide vaccine. All receptors derive from a woman between 50 and 59 years old with glioma.

The chain carries TRBV6-6 and TRBJ2-7; D might be TRBD1 (6 bases). The CDR3 covers 13 residues. Trimming left V 7 bases short and J 5 bases short, with 15 bases between. Germline CDR1 is MNHNY and CDR2 is SVGAGI (reference sequence). The CDR3 nucleotides are TGTGCCAGCACCGGGAACAGGGCCCACGAGCAGTACTTC. Protein sequence: CASTGNRAHEQYF.

CDR3 loop: CASSPPWRKGEAFF. In DNA form, the CDR3 reads TGTGCCAGCAGTCCACCTTGGAGGAAGGGTGAAGCTTTCTTT. This chain links TRBV7-9 with TRBJ1-1; no definite D call. V lost 6 bases, J lost 7 bases, and 18 bases lay in between. Germline-derived CDR1 and CDR2 are SEHNR and FQNEAQ (reference sequence). The CDR3 length is 14 residues. Full variable domain (outside the CDR3, taken from reference TRBV7-9 and TRBJ1-1): DTGVSQNPRHKITKRGQNVTFRCDPISEHNRLYWYRQTLGQGPEFLTYFQNEAQLEKSRLLSDRFSAERPKGSFSTLEIQRTEQGDSAMYLCASSPPWRKGEAFFGQGTRLTVV.

The rearrangement uses TRBV6-5 and TRBJ2-5, with D tentatively TRBD1 (7 bases). V shed 2 bases and J shed 4 bases, with 11 bases lying between them. The CDR3 is 14 residues long. Germline loops: CDR1 MNHEY, CDR2 SVGAGI. The CDR3 sequence: CASSYQGGRETQYF. The CDR3 nucleotides are TGTGCCAGCAGTTACCAGGGGGGAAGAGAGACCCAGTACTTC.

The rearrangement uses TRBV25-1 and TRBJ2-3; 8 positions match TRBD2. CDR1 and CDR2 from the germline V gene are MGHDK and SYGVNS. J lost 3 bases, V lost 0 bases, and 5 bases had no gene match. The CDR3 loop spans 16 amino acids. DNA of the CDR3: TGTGCCAGCAGTGAATACCGGGGCGGGAGGACAGATACGCAGTATTTT. It specifies CASSEYRGGRTDTQYF.

V usage is TRBV6-5 and J usage is TRBJ2-7; D is possibly TRBD1 (5 bases). The CDR3 totals 15 residues. Trimming cost V 6 bases and J 2 bases, with 17 bases left between them. CDR1 and CDR2 from the germline V gene are MNHEY and SVGAGI. CDR3 sequence (DNA): TGTGCCAGCAGAAGGAGTGGAGACAGTCCCTACGAGCAGTACTTC. Amino acids: CASRRSGDSPYEQYF.

The J gene is TRBJ1-1, the V gene TRBV25-1; D may be TRBD1 (5 bases). The V end was cut by 3 bases, the J end by 3 bases, with 14 bases between. Germline assignment: CDR1 MGHDK and CDR2 SYGVNS. This CDR3 region has 15 residues. CDR3 sequence: CASSDGGSIHTEAFF. CDR3 sequence (DNA): TGTGCCAGCAGTGATGGGGGATCAATTCACACTGAAGCTTTCTTT.

The chain uses TRBV19 and TRBJ2-1; TRBD2 is a possible D gene (5 bases). The CDR3 consists of 17 residues. Looked up from germline, CDR1 is LNHDA and CDR2 is SQIVND (reference sequence). V lost 4 bases, J lost 10 bases, and 26 bases lay in between. Here the CDR3 reads CASSKGGGQFEVREQFF. The CDR3 DNA reads as TGTGCCAGTAGTAAAGGAGGAGGCCAATTCGAGGTTCGGGAGCAGTTCTTC.

The V and J genes are TRBV11-2 and TRBJ1-1, with a weak D call TRBD1 (6 bases). The V and J ends lost 5 bases and 0 bases respectively, with 10 bases between them. Germline V gene sequence: CDR1 SGHAT, CDR2 FQNNGV. The CDR3 runs 14 residues. In nucleotides, the CDR3 is TGTGCCAGCAGCCCGGACAGATTGAACACTGAAGCTTTCTTT. Its protein is CASSPDRLNTEAFF.

This chain uses TRBV30 with TRBJ2-5; D remains unclear. The DNA end favors TRBJ2-7, so the J call may be wrong. The CDR3 has 11 residues. Germline CDR1 and CDR2: GTSNPN and SVGIG (reference sequence). This CDR3 is CAWSDFYEQYF. The CDR3 bases are TGTGCCTGGAGTGACTTTTACGAGCAGTACTTC.

This clone was counted once. J is TRBJ1-1 and V is TRBV19; a possible D gene is TRBD1 (5 bases). The CDR3 covers 13 residues. The germline V and J ends were trimmed by 5 bases and 6 bases, with 13 bases remaining between them. Germline values: CDR1 LNHDA, CDR2 SQIVND (reference sequence). The CDR3 sequence: CASSAGPRAEAFF. DNA for the CDR3: TGTGCCAGTAGTGCAGGGCCCCGCGCTGAAGCTTTCTTT. The full variable domain, completed using reference TRBV19 and TRBJ1-1, is DGGITQSPKYLFRKEGQNVTLSCEQNLNHDAMYWYRQDPGQGLRLIYYSQIVNDFQKGDIAEGYSVSREKKESFPLTVTSAQKNPTAFYLCASSAGPRAEAFFGQGTRLTVV.

The chain carries TRBV28 and TRBJ1-5; 11 nucleotides align to TRBD1. The length of the CDR3 is 17 residues. The J segment lost 4 bases and the V segment lost 1 base, leaving 6 bases of the junction unmatched. The germline V gene has CDR1 MDHEN and CDR2 SYDVKM. For the CDR3, the DNA is TGTGCCAGCAGTTTATTGAGGGGGACAGGGGGAAATCAGCCCCAGCATTTT. It encodes CASSLLRGTGGNQPQHF.

The rearrangement joins TRBV10-3 to TRBJ2-5, with D possibly being TRBD1 or TRBD2 (5 bases each). With 3 bases removed from V and 5 bases from J, the gap between germline ends came to 10 bases. The CDR3 runs 13 residues. Germline V gene data show CDR1 as ENHRY and CDR2 as SYGVKD. CDR3 in amino acids: CAISDLREETQYF. The CDR3 coding sequence is TGTGCCATCAGTGACCTCAGGGAGGAGACCCAGTACTTC.

The chain employs TRBV7-9 and TRBJ1-4; a weak D match, TRBD1 (6 bases). From germline, CDR1 is SEHNR and CDR2 FQNEAQ (reference sequence). The CDR3 loop spans 12 amino acids. V was trimmed by 5 bases and J by 7 bases, leaving 8 bases between them. The chain's CDR3 is CASSPGAEKLFF. In DNA, the CDR3 is TGTGCCAGCAGCCCGGGGGCTGAAAAACTGTTTTTT.

The chain combines TRBV27 with TRBJ1-2, with D maybe TRBD1 (6 bases). The germline V gene encodes CDR1 MNHEY and CDR2 SMNVEV (reference sequence). V was clipped by 2 bases and J by 7 bases, with 11 bases between them. The CDR3 loop spans 13 amino acids. In DNA form, the CDR3 reads TGTGCCAGCAGTTTAGGCAGGGGATCTGGCTACACCTTC. This translates into CASSLGRGSGYTF.

DNA for the CDR3: TGTGCCAGCAGTTACGGGGATTATCAGGGGAGCACTGAAGCTTTCTTT. As protein: CASSYGDYQGSTEAFF. The V call is TRBV6-5, the J call TRBJ1-1, with D tentatively TRBD1 (6 bases). Trimming removed 2 bases from V and 4 bases from J, with 17 bases in between. CDR1 MNHEY and CDR2 SVGAGI come from the germline V gene. CDR3 length: 16 residues.

The chain uses TRBV29-1 and TRBJ2-7, with D perhaps TRBD1 (6 bases). V lost 6 bases and J 0 bases, leaving 15 bases between the germline ends. CDR3 size: 14 residues. Germline CDR1 SQVTM, CDR2 ANQGSEA. CDR3 nucleotide sequence: TGCAGCGTGGCCAACAGGGCTGTCTCCTACGAGCAGTACTTC. Translation gives CSVANRAVSYEQYF.

V is TRBV6-6 and J is TRBJ2-1, with 8 positions matching TRBD2. The junction had 11 bases not matched to a gene; V was cut back by 7 bases and J by 6 bases. This CDR3 is 15 amino acids long. Looked up from germline, CDR1 is MNHNY and CDR2 is SVGAGI (reference sequence). In DNA form, the CDR3 reads TGTGCCAGCACCTACAGTTCGACTAGCGCCAATGAGCAGTTCTTC. This translates into CASTYSSTSANEQFF.